The T cell receptor (beta chain) described here comes from a study of blood T cell repertoires in COVID-19. Per the germline V gene, CDR1 is SNHLY and CDR2 is FYNNEI. The CDR3 totals 14 residues. The ends were cut back, 2 bases at V and 4 bases at J, with 12 bases in the middle. The data were produced by immunoSEQ multiplex PCR, yet TCRdb's version contains in-frame clones alone and is incomplete. The sample carries approximately 260,000 clones, about 87% recorded once. V gene TRBV2 combines with J gene TRBJ2-7, with a tentative D call TRBD2 (6 bases). The sample was peripheral blood. The origin of this receptor is a human donor in a cohort sampled during active COVID-19. The CDR3 bases are TGTGCCAGCAGTGAACTGGGGGGTAGGTACGAGCAGTACTTC. Translating gives CASSELGGRYEQYF.